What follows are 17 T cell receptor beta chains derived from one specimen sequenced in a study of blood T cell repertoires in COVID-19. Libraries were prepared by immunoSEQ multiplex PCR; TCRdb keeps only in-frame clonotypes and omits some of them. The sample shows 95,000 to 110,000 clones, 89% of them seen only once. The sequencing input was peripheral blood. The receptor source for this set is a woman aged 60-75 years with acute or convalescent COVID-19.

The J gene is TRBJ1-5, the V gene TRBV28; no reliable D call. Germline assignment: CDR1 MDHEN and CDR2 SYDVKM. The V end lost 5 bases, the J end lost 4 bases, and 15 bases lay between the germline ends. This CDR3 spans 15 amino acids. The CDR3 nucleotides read TGTGCCAGCAGTGGGCGCGGCGGGCTAAATCAGCCCCAGCATTTT. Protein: CASSGRGGLNQPQHF.

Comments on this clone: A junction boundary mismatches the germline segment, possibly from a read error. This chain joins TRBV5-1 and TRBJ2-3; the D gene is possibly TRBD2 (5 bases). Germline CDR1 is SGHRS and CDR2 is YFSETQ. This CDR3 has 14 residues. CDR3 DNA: TGCGCCAGCAGTTTGGACGGGCGGGCAGATACGCAGTATTTT. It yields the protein CASSLDGRADTQYF. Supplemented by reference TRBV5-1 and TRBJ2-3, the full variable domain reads KAGVTQTPRYLIKTRGQQVTLSCSPISGHRSVSWYQQTPGQGLQFLFEYFSETQRNKGNFPGRFSGRQFSNSRSEMNVSTLELGDSALYLCASSLDGRADTQYFGPGTRLTVL.

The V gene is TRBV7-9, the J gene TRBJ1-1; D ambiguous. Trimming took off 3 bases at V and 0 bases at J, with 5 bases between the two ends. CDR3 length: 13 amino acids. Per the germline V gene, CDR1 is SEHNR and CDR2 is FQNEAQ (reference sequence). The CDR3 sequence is CASSFLLNTEAFF. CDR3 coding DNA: TGTGCCAGCAGCTTTCTACTGAACACTGAAGCTTTCTTT.

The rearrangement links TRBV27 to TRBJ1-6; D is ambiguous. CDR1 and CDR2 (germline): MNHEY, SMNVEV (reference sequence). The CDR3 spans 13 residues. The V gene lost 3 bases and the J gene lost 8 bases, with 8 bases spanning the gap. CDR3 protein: CASSFQEDSPLHF. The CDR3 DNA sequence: TGTGCCAGCAGTTTTCAGGAGGATTCACCCCTCCACTTT.

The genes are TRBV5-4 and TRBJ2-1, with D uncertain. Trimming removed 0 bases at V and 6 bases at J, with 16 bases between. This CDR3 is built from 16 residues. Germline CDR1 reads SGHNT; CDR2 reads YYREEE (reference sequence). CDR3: CASSLVLTREVNEQFF. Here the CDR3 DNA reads TGTGCCAGCAGCTTGGTGCTGACTCGAGAAGTCAATGAGCAGTTCTTC.

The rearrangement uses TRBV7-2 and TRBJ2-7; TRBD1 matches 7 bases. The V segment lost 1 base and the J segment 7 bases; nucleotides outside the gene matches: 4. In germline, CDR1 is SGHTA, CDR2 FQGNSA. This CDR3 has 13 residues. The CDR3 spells CASSLVAGGEQYV. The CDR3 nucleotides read TGTGCCAGCAGCTTAGTGGCAGGGGGTGAGCAGTACGTC.

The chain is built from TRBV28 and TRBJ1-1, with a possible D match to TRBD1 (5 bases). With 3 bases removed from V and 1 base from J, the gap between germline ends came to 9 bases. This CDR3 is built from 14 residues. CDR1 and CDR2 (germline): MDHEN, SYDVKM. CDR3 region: CASSLEGRNTEAFF. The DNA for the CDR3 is TGTGCCAGCAGTTTGGAGGGGCGGAACACTGAAGCTTTCTTT. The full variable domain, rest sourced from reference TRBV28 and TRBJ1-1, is DVKVTQSSRYLVKRTGEKVFLECVQDMDHENMFWYRQDPGLGLRLIYFSYDVKMKEKGDIPEGYSVSREKKERFSLILESASTNQTSMYLCASSLEGRNTEAFFGQGTRLTVV.

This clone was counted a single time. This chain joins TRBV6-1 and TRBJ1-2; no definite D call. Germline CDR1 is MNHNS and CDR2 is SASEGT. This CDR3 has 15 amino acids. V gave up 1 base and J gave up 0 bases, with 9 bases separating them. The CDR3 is CASSEGPGTNYGYTF. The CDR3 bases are TGTGCCAGCAGTGAAGGGCCGGGAACTAACTATGGCTACACCTTC.

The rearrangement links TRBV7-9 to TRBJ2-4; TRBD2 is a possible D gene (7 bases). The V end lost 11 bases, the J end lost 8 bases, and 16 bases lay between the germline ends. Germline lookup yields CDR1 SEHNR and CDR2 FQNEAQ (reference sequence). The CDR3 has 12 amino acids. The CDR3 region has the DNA TGTGCCGGTTCCCAAGGGGGGGACATTCAGTACTTC. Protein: CAGSQGGDIQYF.

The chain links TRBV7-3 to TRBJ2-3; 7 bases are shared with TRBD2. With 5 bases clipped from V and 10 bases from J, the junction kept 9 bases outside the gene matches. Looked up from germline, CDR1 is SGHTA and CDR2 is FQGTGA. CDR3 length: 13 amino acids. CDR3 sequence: CASSPMTSSAQYF. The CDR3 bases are TGTGCCAGCAGCCCCATGACTAGCTCGGCGCAGTATTTT.

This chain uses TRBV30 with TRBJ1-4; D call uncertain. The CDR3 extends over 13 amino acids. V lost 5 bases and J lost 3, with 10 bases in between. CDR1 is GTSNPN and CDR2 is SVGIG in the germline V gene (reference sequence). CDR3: CAWEEGANEKLFF. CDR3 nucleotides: TGTGCCTGGGAAGAGGGAGCTAATGAAAAACTGTTTTTT.

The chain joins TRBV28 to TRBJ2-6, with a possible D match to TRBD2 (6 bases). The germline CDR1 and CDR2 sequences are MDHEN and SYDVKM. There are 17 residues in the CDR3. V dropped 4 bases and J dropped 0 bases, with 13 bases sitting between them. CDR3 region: CASSSHRTISGANVLTF. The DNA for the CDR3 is TGTGCCAGCAGTTCCCACAGGACTATCTCTGGGGCCAACGTCCTGACTTTC. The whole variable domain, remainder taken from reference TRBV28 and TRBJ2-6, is DVKVTQSSRYLVKRTGEKVFLECVQDMDHENMFWYRQDPGLGLRLIYFSYDVKMKEKGDIPEGYSVSREKKERFSLILESASTNQTSMYLCASSSHRTISGANVLTFGAGSRLTVL.

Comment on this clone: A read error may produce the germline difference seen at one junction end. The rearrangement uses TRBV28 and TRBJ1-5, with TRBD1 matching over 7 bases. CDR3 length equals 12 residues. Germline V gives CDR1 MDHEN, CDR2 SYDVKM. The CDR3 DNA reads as TGTGCAAGCAGGGCAGGGGGACAGCCCCAGCATTTT. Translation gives CASRAGGQPQHF.

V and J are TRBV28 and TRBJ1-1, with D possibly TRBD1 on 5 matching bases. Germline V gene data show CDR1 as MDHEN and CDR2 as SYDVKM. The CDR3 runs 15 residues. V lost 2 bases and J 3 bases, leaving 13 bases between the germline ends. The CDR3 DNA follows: TGTGCCAGCAGTTTAGGAGGGGCCGGGGACACTGAAGCTTTCTTT. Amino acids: CASSLGGAGDTEAFF.

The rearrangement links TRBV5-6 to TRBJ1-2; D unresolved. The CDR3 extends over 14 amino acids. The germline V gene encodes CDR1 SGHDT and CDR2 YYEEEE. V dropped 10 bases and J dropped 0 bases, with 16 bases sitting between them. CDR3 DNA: TGTGCCCTTCCCCCGAGCTTAGCTAACTATGGCTACACCTTC. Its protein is CALPPSLANYGYTF.

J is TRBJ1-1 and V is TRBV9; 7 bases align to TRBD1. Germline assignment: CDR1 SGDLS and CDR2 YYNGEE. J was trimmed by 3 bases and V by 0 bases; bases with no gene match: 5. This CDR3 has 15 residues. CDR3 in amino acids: CASSVEDRVDTEAFF. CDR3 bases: TGTGCCAGCAGCGTAGAAGACAGGGTGGACACTGAAGCTTTCTTT.

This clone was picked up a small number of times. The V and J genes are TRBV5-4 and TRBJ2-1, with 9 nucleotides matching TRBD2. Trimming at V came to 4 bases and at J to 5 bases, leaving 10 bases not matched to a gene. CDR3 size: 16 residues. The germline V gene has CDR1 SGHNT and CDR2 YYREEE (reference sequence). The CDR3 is CASSVTGTSRNNEQFF. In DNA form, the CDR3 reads TGTGCCAGCAGCGTTACCGGGACTAGCAGAAACAATGAGCAGTTCTTC.